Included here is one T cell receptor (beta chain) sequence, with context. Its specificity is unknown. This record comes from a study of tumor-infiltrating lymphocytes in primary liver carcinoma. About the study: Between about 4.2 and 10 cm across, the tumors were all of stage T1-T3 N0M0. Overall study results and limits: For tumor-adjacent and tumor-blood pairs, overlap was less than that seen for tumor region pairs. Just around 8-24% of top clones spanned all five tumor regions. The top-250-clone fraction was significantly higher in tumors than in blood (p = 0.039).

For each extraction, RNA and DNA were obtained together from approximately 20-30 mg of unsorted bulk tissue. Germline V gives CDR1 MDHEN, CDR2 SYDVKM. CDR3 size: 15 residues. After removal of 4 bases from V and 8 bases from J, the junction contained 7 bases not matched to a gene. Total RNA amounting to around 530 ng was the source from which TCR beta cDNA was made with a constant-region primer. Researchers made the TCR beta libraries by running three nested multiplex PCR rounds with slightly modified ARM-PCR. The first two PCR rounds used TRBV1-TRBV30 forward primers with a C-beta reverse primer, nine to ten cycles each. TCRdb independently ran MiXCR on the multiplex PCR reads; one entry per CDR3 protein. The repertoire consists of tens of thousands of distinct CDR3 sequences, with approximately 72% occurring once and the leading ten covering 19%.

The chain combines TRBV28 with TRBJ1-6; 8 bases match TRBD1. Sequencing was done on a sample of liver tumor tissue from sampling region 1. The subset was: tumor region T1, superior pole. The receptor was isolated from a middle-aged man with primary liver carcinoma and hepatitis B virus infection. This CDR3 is CASSSGGEKDSPLHF. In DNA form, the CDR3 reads TGTGCCAGCAGTTCAGGGGGCGAAAAAGATTCACCCCTCCACTTT.